These T cell receptor beta chains were read from a single sample in a study of T cells after yellow fever vaccination. TCRdb recomputed calls from the 5' RACE reads with MiXCR, one row per CDR3 protein. The sample lists around 550,000 distinct CDR3 sequences, less than 20% occurring once. This material consisted of PBMCs, taken 15 days after the yellow fever booster vaccination. These receptors were taken from a man aged 25 to 45 who received the YFV17D yellow fever vaccine. Each CDR3 is given without its conserved first and last residue. Only some rows state a clone size, as once, few, many or a class for expanded clones.

TRBV21-1,NA,ASRFGARSPQETQY
TRBV20-1,few,SAPLQGGEQY
TRBV20-1,NA,SADGLAPYEQY
TRBV20-1,NA,SASPGLQETQY
TRBV11-2,NA,ASSLERGRDLQETQY
TRBV9,few,ASSVGGYHEQY
TRBV12-3/TRBV12-4,NA,ASRVAGVYEQY
TRBV7-2,few,ASSHGTGGSSYEQY
TRBV20-1,NA,SASSWKYTGELF
TRBV6-5,many,ASSSTSPGLAGANEQF
TRBV5-1,few,ASSLGTGDSGANVLT
TRBV2,few,ASRGGQGFSYEQY
TRBV6-6,NA,ASSQTGNTEAF
TRBV20-1,few,SAGRQGLGYEQY
TRBV6-2/TRBV6-3,NA,ASSYGAGGLFDEQF
TRBV7-9,NA,ASSYQSGKVPGELF
TRBV19,few,ASKGAGNQPQH
TRBV12-3/TRBV12-4,NA,ASSFRPDYGYT
TRBV11-3,NA,ASSLGPSWDTDTQY
TRBV4-3,NA,ASSQTGLETQY